This T cell receptor beta chain is drawn from a study of T cell responses to AZD1222 COVID-19 vaccine (dated by TCRdb to the early 2020s). General notes on the study: TCR sequencing covered over 230 trial participants: 200 to 220 given two doses of AZD1222 and around 25 given two doses of MenACWY control vaccine. Trial participants were enrolled by age into subgroups of 18-55, 56-69 and 70-plus years, and roughly 150, 30 and 60 TCR-sequenced participants, respectively, were included in these subgroups. What the authors observed across the whole study: CD4 TCRs associated with the vaccine covered the entire spike protein, and the dominant responses were in regions 160-218 and 743-854. Because no day 14 peak-response samples were available, repertoires were characterized only after the peak T cell response. The 56-69-year group was small, and its depth increase did not reach significance, likely because of low power. Only five or six AZD1222 recipients were SARS-CoV-2 seropositive at baseline, limiting conclusions about previously exposed vaccinees. Epitopes outside the regions mutated in the B.1.351 and B.1.1.7 variants were reportedly recognized by nearly half of the unique spike-specific TCRs. Participants were mostly white British and included more females than males, and it was suggested by the authors that clonal diversity may have been underestimated. Spike-specific TCR breadth and depth rose significantly after two AZD1222 doses compared with day 0 and with MenACWY recipients.

The CDR3 regions of human TCRbeta chains were analyzed by immunosequencing. In the original analysis: TCRs in the repertoires were matched against a reference library of SARS-CoV-2-specific TCRs that had been generated with the MIRA antigen-specificity platform. Breadth meant the fraction of unique TCRs that were SARS-CoV-2-associated, whereas depth meant the fraction of total T cells that were SARS-CoV-2-associated. Using the MIRA data, every spike-specific TCR was mapped to the spike region that the TCR reacted to and assigned to either a CD4 or a CD8 class. Log10-transformed breadth and depth values were compared by one-way ANOVA with Sidak's multiple comparisons tests. TCRdb provides this immuneACCESS table in a form limited to in-frame rearrangements. Some clones are lacking; in checked studies, under half of them reflect an unresolved V gene, and why the rest are absent is not known. V, J and clone size are taken as reported in that table, and D and trimming were inferred from the DNA itself. This sample comprises under 200,000 clones, 87% of them detected only once. 2.7% of the sample rests with the top ten.

Taken with the paper, the label for time point translates to: baseline before first vaccination. What the treatment or condition label conveys for this sample: meningococcal conjugate vaccine given as trial control. Samples from vaccinated people were obtained from the UK trials COV001 and COV002, which included a single-blind randomized controlled phase 2/3 trial of AZD1222 (ChAdOx1 nCoV-19) in healthy adults. For TCRbeta chain sequencing, PBMC samples were collected from trial participants at day 0 and at day 28 after the second dose. As regards this clone: No cognate antigen has been identified for it. Nothing much larger sits one base from this clone, and base qualities are not available.

The starting material was peripheral blood, obtained on day 0 of MenACWY control vaccination. This sequence originates from an adult in good health.

The CDR3 region reads CATSRTGVEQYF. The base sequence is TGTGCCACCAGCAGAACAGGGGTCGAGCAGTACTTC. The chain is encoded by TRBV15 joined to TRBJ2-7; TRBD1 aligns with 7 central bases. CDR1 and CDR2 were assigned from the germline V gene (reference sequence) as LNHNV and YYDKDF. V lost 2 bases and J lost 6 bases, and the count of bases not matched to a germline gene is 1. The cysteine opens and the phenylalanine closes a CDR3 of 12 amino acids. Only CDR3 DNA is held: 36 bases, read in frame from base 1.